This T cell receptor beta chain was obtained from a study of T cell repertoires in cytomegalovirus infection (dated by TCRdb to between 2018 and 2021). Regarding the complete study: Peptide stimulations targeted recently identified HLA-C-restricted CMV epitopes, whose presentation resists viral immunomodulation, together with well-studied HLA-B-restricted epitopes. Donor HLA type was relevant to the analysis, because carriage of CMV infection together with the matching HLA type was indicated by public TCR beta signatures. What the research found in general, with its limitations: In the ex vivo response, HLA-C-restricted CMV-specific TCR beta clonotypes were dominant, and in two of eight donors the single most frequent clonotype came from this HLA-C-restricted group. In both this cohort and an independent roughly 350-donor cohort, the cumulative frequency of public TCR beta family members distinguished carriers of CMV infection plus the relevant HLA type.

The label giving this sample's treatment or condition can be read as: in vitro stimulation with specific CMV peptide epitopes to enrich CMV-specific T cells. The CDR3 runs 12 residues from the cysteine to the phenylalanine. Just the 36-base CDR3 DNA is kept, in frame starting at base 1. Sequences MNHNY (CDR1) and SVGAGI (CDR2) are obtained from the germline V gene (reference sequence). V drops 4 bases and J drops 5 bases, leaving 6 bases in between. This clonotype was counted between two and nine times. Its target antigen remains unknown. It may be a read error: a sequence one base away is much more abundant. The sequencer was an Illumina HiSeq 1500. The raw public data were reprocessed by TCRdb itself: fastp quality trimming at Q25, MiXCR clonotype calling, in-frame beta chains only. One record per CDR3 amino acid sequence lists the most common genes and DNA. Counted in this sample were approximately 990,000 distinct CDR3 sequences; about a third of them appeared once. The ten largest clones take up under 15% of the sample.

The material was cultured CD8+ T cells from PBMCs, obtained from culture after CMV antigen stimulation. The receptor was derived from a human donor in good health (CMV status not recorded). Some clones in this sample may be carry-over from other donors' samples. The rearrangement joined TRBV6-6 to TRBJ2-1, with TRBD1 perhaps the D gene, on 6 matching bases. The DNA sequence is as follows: TGTGCCAGCAGTTGGACAGACAATGAGCAGTTCTTC. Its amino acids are CASSWTDNEQFF.